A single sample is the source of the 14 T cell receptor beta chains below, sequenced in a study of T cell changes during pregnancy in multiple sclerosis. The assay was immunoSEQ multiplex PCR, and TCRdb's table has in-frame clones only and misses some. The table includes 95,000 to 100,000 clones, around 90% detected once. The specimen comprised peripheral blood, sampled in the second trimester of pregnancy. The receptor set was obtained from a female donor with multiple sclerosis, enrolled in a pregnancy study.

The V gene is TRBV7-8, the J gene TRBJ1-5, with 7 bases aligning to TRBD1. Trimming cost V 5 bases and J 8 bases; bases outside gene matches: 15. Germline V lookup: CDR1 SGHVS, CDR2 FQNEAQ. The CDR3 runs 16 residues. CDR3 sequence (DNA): TGTGCCAGCAGCCCAGGCCCGGGACAGCCTAGGGAGCCCCAGCATTTT. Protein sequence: CASSPGPGQPREPQHF.

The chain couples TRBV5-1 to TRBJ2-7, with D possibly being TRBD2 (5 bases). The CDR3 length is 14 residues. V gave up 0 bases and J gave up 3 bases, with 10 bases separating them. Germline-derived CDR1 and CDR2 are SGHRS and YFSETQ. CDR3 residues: CASSLGSGSYEQYF. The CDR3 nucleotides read TGCGCCAGCAGCTTGGGGTCGGGAAGCTACGAGCAGTACTTC.

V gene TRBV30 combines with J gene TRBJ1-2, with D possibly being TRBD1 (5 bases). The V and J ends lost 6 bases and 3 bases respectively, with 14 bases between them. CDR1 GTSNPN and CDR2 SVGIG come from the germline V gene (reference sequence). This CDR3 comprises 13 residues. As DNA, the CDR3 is TGTGCCTGTCGGGAGAGGGGAGACTATGGCTACACCTTC. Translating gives CACRERGDYGYTF.

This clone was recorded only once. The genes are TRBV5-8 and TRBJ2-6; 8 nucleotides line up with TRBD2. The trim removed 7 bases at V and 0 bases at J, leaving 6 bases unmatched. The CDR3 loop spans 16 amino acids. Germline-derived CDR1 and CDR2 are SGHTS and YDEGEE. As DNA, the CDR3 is TGTGCCAGCTACGGGGGGGTCCTCTCTGGGGCCAACGTCCTGACTTTC. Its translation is CASYGGVLSGANVLTF. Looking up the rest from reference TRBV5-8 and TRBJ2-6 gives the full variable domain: EAGVTQSPTHLIKTRGQQATLRCSPISGHTSVYWYQQALGLGLQFLLWYDEGEERNRGNFPPRFSGRQFPNYSSELNVNALELEDSALYLCASYGGVLSGANVLTFGAGSRLTVL.

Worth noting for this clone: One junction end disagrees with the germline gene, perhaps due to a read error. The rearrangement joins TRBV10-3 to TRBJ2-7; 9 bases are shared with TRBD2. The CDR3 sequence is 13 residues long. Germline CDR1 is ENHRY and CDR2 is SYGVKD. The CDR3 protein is CATYSGSSHEQYF. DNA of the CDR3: TGTGCCACGTATAGCGGGAGCTCCCACGAGCAGTACTTC.

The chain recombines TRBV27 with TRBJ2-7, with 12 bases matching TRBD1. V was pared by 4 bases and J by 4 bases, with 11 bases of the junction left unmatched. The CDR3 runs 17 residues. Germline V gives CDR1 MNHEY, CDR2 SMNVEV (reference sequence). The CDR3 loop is CASSSGTGGVRQYEQYF. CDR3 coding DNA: TGTGCCAGCAGTTCCGGGACAGGGGGCGTCCGACAGTACGAGCAGTACTTC.

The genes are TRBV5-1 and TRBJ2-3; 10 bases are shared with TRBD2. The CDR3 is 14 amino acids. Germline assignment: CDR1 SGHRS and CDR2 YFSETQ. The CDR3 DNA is TGCGCAACCCGGGCTCTAGCGGGAGCAGATACGCAGTATTTT. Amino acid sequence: CATRALAGADTQYF. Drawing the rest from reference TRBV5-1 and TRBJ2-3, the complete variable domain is KAGVTQTPRYLIKTRGQQVTLSCSPISGHRSVSWYQQTPGQGLQFLFEYFSETQRNKGNFPGRFSGRQFSNSRSEMNVSTLELGDSALYLCATRALAGADTQYFGPGTRLTVL.

CDR3 loop: CASSPGQGAETQYF. CDR3 sequence (DNA): TGCGCCAGCAGCCCGGGACAGGGGGCAGAGACCCAGTACTTC. This chain uses TRBV4-1 with TRBJ2-5; 12 nucleotides line up with TRBD1. Trimming removed 4 bases from V and 4 bases from J; junction bases left unmatched: 1. CDR3 size: 14 residues. In germline, CDR1 is MGHRA, CDR2 YSYEKL.

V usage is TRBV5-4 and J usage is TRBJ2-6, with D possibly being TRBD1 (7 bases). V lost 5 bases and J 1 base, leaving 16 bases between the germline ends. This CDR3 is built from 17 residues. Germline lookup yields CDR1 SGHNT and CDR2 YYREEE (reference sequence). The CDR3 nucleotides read TGTGCCAGCAGTCCAGGGGGGTCTACTTCTGGGGCCAACGTCCTGACTTTC. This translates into CASSPGGSTSGANVLTF.

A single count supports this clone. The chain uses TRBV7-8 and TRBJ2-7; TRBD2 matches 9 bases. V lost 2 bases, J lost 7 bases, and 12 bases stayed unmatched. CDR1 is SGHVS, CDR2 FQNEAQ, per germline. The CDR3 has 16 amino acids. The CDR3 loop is CASSLRDPGLASEQYF. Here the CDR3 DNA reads TGTGCCAGCAGCTTAAGGGATCCGGGACTAGCATCGGAGCAGTACTTC.

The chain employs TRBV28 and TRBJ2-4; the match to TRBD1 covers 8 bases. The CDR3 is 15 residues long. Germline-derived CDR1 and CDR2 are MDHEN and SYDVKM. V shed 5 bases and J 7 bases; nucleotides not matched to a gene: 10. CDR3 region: CASSTPGGISNIQYF. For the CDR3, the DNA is TGTGCCAGCAGTACGCCAGGGGGCATTTCGAACATTCAGTACTTC.

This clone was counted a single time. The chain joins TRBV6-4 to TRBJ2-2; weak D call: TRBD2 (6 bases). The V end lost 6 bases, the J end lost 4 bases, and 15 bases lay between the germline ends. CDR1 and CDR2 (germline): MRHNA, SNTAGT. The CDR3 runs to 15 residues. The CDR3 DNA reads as TGTGCCAGCAGGAGGGACTTTACTCGCACCGGGGAGCTGTTTTTT. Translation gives CASRRDFTRTGELFF.

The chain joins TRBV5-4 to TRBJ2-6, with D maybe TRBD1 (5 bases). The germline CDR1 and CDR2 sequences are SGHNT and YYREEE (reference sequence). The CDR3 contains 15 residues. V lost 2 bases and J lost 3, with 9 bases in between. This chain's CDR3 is CASSLRGSGANVLTF. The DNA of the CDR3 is TGTGCCAGCAGCTTAAGGGGTAGTGGGGCCAACGTCCTGACTTTC. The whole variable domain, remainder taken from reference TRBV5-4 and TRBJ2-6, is ETGVTQSPTHLIKTRGQQVTLRCSSQSGHNTVSWYQQALGQGPQFIFQYYREEENGRGNFPPRFSGLQFPNYSSELNVNALELDDSALYLCASSLRGSGANVLTFGAGSRLTVL.

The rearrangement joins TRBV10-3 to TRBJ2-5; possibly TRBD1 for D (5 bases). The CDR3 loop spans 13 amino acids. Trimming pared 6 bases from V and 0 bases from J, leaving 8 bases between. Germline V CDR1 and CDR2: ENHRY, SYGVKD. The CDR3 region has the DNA TGTGCCATCAGGACAGAATACCAAGAGACCCAGTACTTC. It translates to CAIRTEYQETQYF.